This T cell receptor beta chain was retrieved from a study of technical replicates of blood from several donors. The method was immunoSEQ multiplex PCR; TCRdb's version includes in-frame clones alone and lacks a portion of them. The sample has 55,000 to 65,000 clones; 95% to 98% are singletons. The CDR3 contains 12 residues. CDR1 is SGHRS, CDR2 YFSETQ, per germline. V dropped 4 bases and J dropped 9; count of bases not matched to a gene: 3. This receptor was obtained from a human donor in good health. The sample comprised T cells isolated from PBMCs. V gene TRBV5-1 combines with J gene TRBJ2-1; TRBD2 aligns across 8 bases. The CDR3 nucleotides are TGCGCCAGCAGCCGGGGGGGCCCTGAGCAGTTCTTC. This translates into CASSRGGPEQFF.